This TCR beta chain was observed in a study of CD8 T cells in ankylosing spondylitis. MiXCR, applied by TCRdb to the 5' RACE reads, yields one record per CDR3 protein. The top ten hold approximately 14% of the sample, which has roughly 300,000 distinct CDR3 sequences, approximately 8% seen once. Comments on this clonotype: What it binds is not known.

Study results and limitations: Several of the motif variants were reported before in synovial fluid and blood from reactive arthritis. A TCR beta motif made of fewer than ten highly homologous variants seemed typical of ankylosing spondylitis blood.

With 5 bases clipped from V and 15 bases from J, the junction kept 10 bases outside the gene matches. The germline V gene has CDR1 SEHNR and CDR2 FQNEAQ (reference sequence). The CDR3 sequence is 12 residues long. The TCR comes from a male donor with ankylosing spondylitis. The chain employs TRBV7-9 and TRBJ2-1; 7 bases fit TRBD2. The specimen was blood, either unsorted or a sorted T cell fraction (not recorded which). Here the CDR3 DNA reads TGTGCCAGCAGCCCGGCCCGTCCGGGGGGGTTCTTC. This gives the protein CASSPARPGGFF.